Each of the 3 T cell receptor beta chains below was sequenced from the same sample in a study of blood T cell repertoires in COVID-19 (TCRdb year 2020). Library preparation employed the immunoSEQ multiplex PCR assay. TCRdb retrieved this table from immuneACCESS and kept in-frame rearrangements only. Not all clones are present; in checked studies, unresolved V genes account for under half, and no reason is known for the remainder. This sample holds tens of thousands of clones; over 80% were observed only once. 2.5% to 3% of the sample comes from the top ten. The sample was peripheral blood. These receptors all stem from an elderly man with active or convalescent COVID-19.

This clone was counted between two and nine times. The CDR3: CASSTHSGSTDTQYF. The CDR3 coding sequence is TGTGCCAGCAGCACTCATAGCGGGAGCACAGATACGCAGTATTTT. V and J are TRBV28 and TRBJ2-3; the match to TRBD2 covers 7 bases. The CDR3 consists of 15 residues. The V and J ends lost 6 bases and 0 bases, in that order; junction bases with no gene match: 6. Germline CDR1 MDHEN, CDR2 SYDVKM.

The count of this clone is one. For the CDR3, the DNA is TGTGCCAGTAGTATTCGGACAGGGGGCGGCTACACCTTC. Residues: CASSIRTGGGYTF. This chain uses TRBV19 with TRBJ1-2; 11 nucleotides match TRBD1. The CDR3 consists of 13 residues. Unmatched junction bases numbered 2, after V lost 3 bases and J lost 8 bases. CDR1 is LNHDA, CDR2 SQIVND, per germline (reference sequence).

V usage is TRBV6-2 or TRBV6-3 and J usage is TRBJ2-7, with TRBD2 identical over 7 bases. The CDR3 has 13 amino acids. J gave up 0 bases and V 8 bases, and 4 bases lay outside the gene matches. The germline gives CDR1 MNHEY, CDR2 SVGEGT. CDR3 region: CASGRGDSYEQYF. CDR3 DNA: TGTGCCAGCGGCCGGGGGGACTCCTACGAGCAGTACTTC.